The source of this TCR beta chain is a study of vaccination effects on CD4 cells after COVID-19. Antigen-specific CD4+ T cells expanded by the ViraFEST assay with viral peptide pools were then sequenced. Investigators separated out CD4+ T cells once approximately 10 days of culture had passed. Participants were vaccinated with two doses of either the BNT162b2 or mRNA-1273 vaccine. Vaccinated participants had no history of SARS-CoV-2 infection and tested negative for nucleocapsid antibodies. IL-2 medium took the place of half the medium on both days 3 and 7. J gave up 2 bases and V 5 bases, and 6 bases lay outside the gene matches. This CDR3 comprises 15 residues. Germline V CDR1 and CDR2: MGHDK, SYGVNS. Study outcomes and limitations: Common cold coronavirus cross-reactivity was shown by only 1 of 255 vaccine-induced clones in healthy vaccinees. Among infection- and vaccine-induced clones, marked clonal contraction occurred late after vaccination.

Only in-frame clones appear in the TCRdb table, and some are missing; sequencing was by immunoSEQ multiplex PCR. The table has about 22,000 clones, approximately 70% seen once. Notes on this clone: Antigen unknown.

This sequence joins TRBV25-1 and TRBJ2-1; 7 bases line up with TRBD1. The sequence derives from a human donor who received a COVID-19 vaccine. Sample: CD4+ T cells from PBMCs cultured with HCoV-NL63 spike peptides, taken after COVID-19 vaccination. CDR3 region: CASSKQGSTYNEQFF. DNA for the CDR3: TGTGCCAGCAGTAAACAGGGGTCCACCTACAATGAGCAGTTCTTC.